This record looks at one TCR beta chain sequence and its context. Its cognate antigen is unknown. These data are taken from a study of vaccination and CD4 T cells after COVID-19. Turning to the study itself: Overlapping spike peptides served as the stimulus for the cells. These peptides came from SARS-CoV-2 and from the common cold coronaviruses HCoV-NL63, HCoV-OC43 and HCoV-229E.

Regarding the study as a whole: Counts of SARS-CoV-2-reactive clonotypes had a median that went from approximately 21 to 40, a nonsignificant change.

Time point given: late sampling 161 to 241 days after vaccination in three convalescent patients. Documented treatment: roughly 11-day PBMC culture with coronavirus spike peptide pools or control peptides (ViraFEST assay). An Oncomine TCR Beta short-read assay was used to sequence the DNA from cultured CD4+ T cells. TCRdb processed the PCR reads anew with MiXCR; each CDR3 protein has one entry. The sample records roughly 26,000 distinct CDR3 sequences, approximately 40% being singletons. Sample: CD4+ T cells from blood, cultured in vitro, taken about 7 months after SARS-CoV-2 vaccination. This clonotype was sampled from a human donor who had recovered from COVID-19.

The CDR3 here is CASNGQNNSPLHF. CDR3 nucleotides: TGTGCCAGCAATGGGCAGAATAATTCACCCCTCCACTTT. The J gene is TRBJ1-6, the V gene TRBV2; D remains unclear. Germline V CDR1 and CDR2: SNHLY, FYNNEI. The CDR3 contains 13 residues. Trimming removed 7 bases from V and 5 bases from J, with 9 bases in between.